The 17 T cell receptor beta chains given below trace back to one sample, sequenced in a study of blood T cell repertoires in COVID-19. Using immunoSEQ multiplex PCR, the repertoire was profiled, and TCRdb retains in-frame clones only, with some absent. The repertoire has roughly 150,000 clones, 87% of them found once; the top ten carry 5.5% to 7.5%. The material sequenced was peripheral blood. The receptors shown here come from a man older than 75 with acute or convalescent COVID-19.

Comments on this clone: This may stem from a read error, because a much larger clone lies one nucleotide away. The chain uses TRBV6-5 and TRBJ2-7; perhaps TRBD1 as D (8 bases). The CDR3 runs 13 residues. In germline, CDR1 is MNHEY, CDR2 SVGAGI. The ends were cut back, 6 bases at V and 4 bases at J, with 13 bases in the middle. The DNA of the CDR3 is TGTGCCAGCAGGTACAGGGGGGGGTACGAGCAGTACTTC. Its protein is CASRYRGGYEQYF.

The V call is TRBV15, the J call TRBJ1-5; D gene ambiguous. CDR3 length: 17 residues. Deletions cut 0 bases from V and 6 bases from J, with 18 bases between. CDR1 is LNHNV and CDR2 is YYDKDF in the germline V gene (reference sequence). The CDR3 coding sequence is TGTGCCACCAGCAGAGATCTCTATCGACGCGAGGTTCAGCCCCAGCATTTT. This gives the protein CATSRDLYRREVQPQHF.

The V and J genes are TRBV6-1 and TRBJ1-2; 9 bases are a match to TRBD1. This CDR3 is 16 amino acids long. V lost 2 bases, J lost 7 bases, and 11 bases stayed unmatched. Germline values: CDR1 MNHNS, CDR2 SASEGT. The CDR3 is CASSERTGARGGGYTF. Here the CDR3 DNA reads TGTGCCAGCAGTGAAAGGACAGGGGCTCGAGGTGGTGGCTACACCTTC.

A single count supports this clone. The chain carries TRBV6-6 and TRBJ1-2; 10 bases match TRBD1. Germline V gives CDR1 MNHNY, CDR2 SVGAGI (reference sequence). The CDR3 loop spans 13 amino acids. V was clipped by 5 bases and J by 7 bases; unmatched bases: 4. The CDR3 DNA reads TGTGCCAGCAGTGCCGGGACAGGGGTTGGCTACACCTTC. It encodes CASSAGTGVGYTF.

This clone was counted only a few times. The V gene is TRBV7-2, the J gene TRBJ2-3; D is possibly TRBD1 (6 bases). Germline V gives CDR1 SGHTA, CDR2 FQGNSA. CDR3 size: 14 residues. V lost 5 bases and J 1 base, leaving 10 bases between the germline ends. Written as DNA, the CDR3 is TGTGCCAGCAGCGGGGGCGAAGGCACAGATACGCAGTATTTT. Residues: CASSGGEGTDTQYF.

V is TRBV19 and J is TRBJ2-2, with 11 nucleotides matching TRBD2. Germline CDR1 is LNHDA and CDR2 is SQIVND (reference sequence). CDR3 length: 14 residues. Trimming took 5 bases from V and 7 from J; bases not matched to a gene: 3. CDR3 protein: CASSVTSGNGELFF. CDR3 DNA: TGTGCCAGTAGTGTGACTAGCGGGAACGGGGAGCTGTTTTTT. Using reference TRBV19 and TRBJ2-2 for the parts outside the CDR3, the full variable domain is DGGITQSPKYLFRKEGQNVTLSCEQNLNHDAMYWYRQDPGQGLRLIYYSQIVNDFQKGDIAEGYSVSREKKESFPLTVTSAQKNPTAFYLCASSVTSGNGELFFGEGSRLTVL.

The chain employs TRBV6-5 and TRBJ2-7; tentatively, D is TRBD1 (5 bases). Germline loops: CDR1 MNHEY, CDR2 SVGAGI. Trimming removed 8 bases at V and 3 bases at J, with 11 bases between. The CDR3 covers 12 residues. As DNA, the CDR3 is TGTGCCAGCGGTAACAGGATCTACGAGCAGTACTTC. Translating it yields CASGNRIYEQYF.

The CDR3 DNA sequence: TGTGCCAGCAGTTACTCGGGACAGGGGAATGAAAAACTGTTTTTT. Amino acid sequence: CASSYSGQGNEKLFF. This chain joins TRBV6-6 and TRBJ1-4, with 10 nucleotides matching TRBD1. The V gene's germline CDR1 is MNHNY and CDR2 SVGAGI (reference sequence). Germline trimming cut 0 bases from V and 5 bases from J; bases unmatched to any gene: 0. CDR3 length: 15 amino acids.

This rearrangement joins TRBV2 to TRBJ1-2, with D possibly TRBD1 on 5 matching bases. V was cut by 3 bases and J by 0 bases, with 17 bases left in between. The germline gives CDR1 SNHLY, CDR2 FYNNEI. The CDR3 consists of 17 residues. The CDR3 nucleotides are TGTGCCAGCAGTGAGGGGCGGGGATTGGGGGCTAACTATGGCTACACCTTC. As protein: CASSEGRGLGANYGYTF.

There are a few counts of this clone. This sequence joins TRBV2 and TRBJ1-5; TRBD1 matches at 7 bases. Germline V gene data show CDR1 as SNHLY and CDR2 as FYNNEI. V was pared by 6 bases and J by 4 bases, with 9 bases of the junction left unmatched. This CDR3 comprises 15 residues. CDR3 protein: CASRDDREFNQPQHF. DNA for the CDR3: TGTGCCAGCAGAGACGACAGGGAATTTAATCAGCCCCAGCATTTT.

The genes are TRBV19 and TRBJ2-4; 10 positions agree with TRBD2. With V trimmed by 7 bases and J by 0 bases, 9 bases remained unmatched. The germline V gene encodes CDR1 LNHDA and CDR2 SQIVND (reference sequence). This CDR3 region has 17 residues. DNA for the CDR3: TGTGCCAGTAAAAGGCTAGCGGGGGCCCAAGCCAAAAACATTCAGTACTTC. Its translation is CASKRLAGAQAKNIQYF.

CDR3 sequence: CATSRDTTGYGYTF. DNA for the CDR3: TGTGCCACCAGCAGAGATACCACAGGCTATGGCTACACCTTC. The V and J genes are TRBV15 and TRBJ1-2, with D maybe TRBD1 (5 bases). CDR1 LNHNV and CDR2 YYDKDF come from the germline V gene (reference sequence). V lost 0 bases, J lost 4 bases, and 9 bases lay in between. The CDR3 has 14 residues.

This chain links TRBV15 with TRBJ1-5, with a weak D call TRBD1 (5 bases). Trimming removed 0 bases from V and 3 bases from J, with 9 bases in between. The CDR3 covers 15 residues. Germline V gives CDR1 LNHNV, CDR2 YYDKDF (reference sequence). DNA of the CDR3: TGTGCCACCAGCAGAGATCTGACAGTCAATCAGCCCCAGCATTTT. This gives the protein CATSRDLTVNQPQHF.

The chain carries TRBV5-1 and TRBJ2-1, with D tentatively TRBD1 (5 bases). CDR1 is SGHRS and CDR2 is YFSETQ in the germline V gene. V gave up 5 bases and J gave up 5 bases, with 11 bases separating them. The CDR3 sequence is 13 residues long. DNA of the CDR3: TGCGCCAGCAGGGCAGGGTTAAACAATGAGCAGTTCTTC. It translates to CASRAGLNNEQFF.

The chain joins TRBV7-9 to TRBJ2-1, with 10 bases aligning to TRBD2. Germline trimming cut 4 bases from V and 0 bases from J; bases unmatched to any gene: 9. The CDR3 consists of 18 residues. Germline lookup yields CDR1 SEHNR and CDR2 FQNEAQ (reference sequence). CDR3 in DNA: TGTGCCAGCAGCTCTCCTAGCCCTAGCGGGAGCTCCTACAATGAGCAGTTCTTC. Translated: CASSSPSPSGSSYNEQFF.

Note on this clone: At one end, the junction sequence differs from germline, possibly due to a read error. This chain links TRBV4-2 with TRBJ2-6, with 12 bases lining up with TRBD1. The CDR3 has 17 residues. Germline CDR1 is LGHNA and CDR2 is YNFKEQ. CDR3 in DNA: TGTGCCAGCAGCCCGGGACAGGGGGCCCCTGGGGCCAACGTCCTGGCTTTC. Residues: CASSPGQGAPGANVLAF.

The sample holds one count of this clone. The chain employs TRBV7-2 and TRBJ1-4, with unresolved D. This CDR3 spans 16 amino acids. The germline gives CDR1 SGHTA, CDR2 FQGNSA. The V gene lost 4 bases and the J gene lost 3 bases, with 15 bases spanning the gap. The CDR3 nucleotides read TGTGCCAGCAGCTCCGGTCTTAATCTTGCTAATGAAAAACTGTTTTTT. It encodes CASSSGLNLANEKLFF.